The sequence of this T cell receptor beta chain was determined in a study of blood T cells in healthy people across ages. Germline V gene lookup returns CDR1 SGDLS and CDR2 YYNGEE. V shed 2 bases, J shed 2 bases, and the junction held 6 bases outside the gene matches. This CDR3 comprises 15 residues. Remarks on this clonotype: Its antigen is not known.

A sample-barcoded 5' primer and a J-beta primer mix were used in a second PCR of roughly 7 to 11 cycles. TCRdb passed the 5' RACE reads through MiXCR, listing each CDR3 protein once. This sample has a few hundred thousand distinct CDR3 sequences, with around 29% found just once. Study-level results: Reliance upon unsorted PBMCs precluded definitive naive versus antigen-experienced comparison. One million T cells yielded diversity estimates that were considered underestimates. A roughly linear fall in TCR beta diversity per million T cells was seen with increasing age.

Each sample gave at least 6.5 million isolated PBMCs. The sample comprised blood. The rearrangement uses TRBV9 and TRBJ2-7; 8 bases are a match to TRBD2. This clonotype was obtained from a woman between 65 and 79 years old in good health. The CDR3 sequence is CASSVDSGAPYEQYF. The DNA of the CDR3 is TGTGCCAGCAGCGTGGATAGCGGGGCCCCCTACGAGCAGTACTTC.